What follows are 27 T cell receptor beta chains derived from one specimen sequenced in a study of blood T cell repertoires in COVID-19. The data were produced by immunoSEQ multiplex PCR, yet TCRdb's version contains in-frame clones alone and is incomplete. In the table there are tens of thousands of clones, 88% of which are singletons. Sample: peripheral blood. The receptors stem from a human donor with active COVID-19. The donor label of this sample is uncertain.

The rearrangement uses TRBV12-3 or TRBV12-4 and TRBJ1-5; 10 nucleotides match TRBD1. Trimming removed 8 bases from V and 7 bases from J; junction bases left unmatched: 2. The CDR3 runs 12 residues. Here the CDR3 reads CASADRGQPQHF. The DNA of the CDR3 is TGTGCCAGCGCGGACAGGGGGCAGCCCCAGCATTTT.

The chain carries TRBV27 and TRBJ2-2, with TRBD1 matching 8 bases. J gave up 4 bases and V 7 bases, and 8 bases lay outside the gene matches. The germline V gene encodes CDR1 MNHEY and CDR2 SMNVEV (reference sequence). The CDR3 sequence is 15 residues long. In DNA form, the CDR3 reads TGTGCCAGCAATACAGGGGGGATGGGCACCGGGGAGCTGTTTTTT. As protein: CASNTGGMGTGELFF.

The CDR3 bases are TGTGCCAGCAGTTTTGACAGGGTAAACACCGGGGAGCTGTTTTTT. Translated: CASSFDRVNTGELFF. The chain links TRBV27 to TRBJ2-2, with 7 nucleotides matching TRBD1. This CDR3 spans 15 amino acids. V lost 3 bases and J lost 2; bases outside the gene matches: 3. Germline CDR1 MNHEY, CDR2 SMNVEV (reference sequence).

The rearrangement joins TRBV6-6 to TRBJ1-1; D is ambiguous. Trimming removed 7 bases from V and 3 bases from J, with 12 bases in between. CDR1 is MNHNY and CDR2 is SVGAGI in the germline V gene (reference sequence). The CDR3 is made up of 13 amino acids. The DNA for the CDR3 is TGTGCCAGCACGTTGGGCTGGGACACTGAAGCTTTCTTT. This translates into CASTLGWDTEAFF.

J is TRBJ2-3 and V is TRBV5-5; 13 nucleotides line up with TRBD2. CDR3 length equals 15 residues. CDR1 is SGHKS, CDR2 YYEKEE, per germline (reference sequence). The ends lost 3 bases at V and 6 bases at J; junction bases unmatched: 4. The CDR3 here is CASSSGLAGHDTQYF. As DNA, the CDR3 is TGTGCCAGCAGCTCGGGACTAGCGGGACACGATACGCAGTATTTT.

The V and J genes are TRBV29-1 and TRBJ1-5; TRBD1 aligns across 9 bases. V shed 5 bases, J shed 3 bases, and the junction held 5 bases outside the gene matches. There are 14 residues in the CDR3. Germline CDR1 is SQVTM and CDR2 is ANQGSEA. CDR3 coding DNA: TGCAGCGTTAAGGACAGGGGCCTCAATCAGCCCCAGCATTTT. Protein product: CSVKDRGLNQPQHF.

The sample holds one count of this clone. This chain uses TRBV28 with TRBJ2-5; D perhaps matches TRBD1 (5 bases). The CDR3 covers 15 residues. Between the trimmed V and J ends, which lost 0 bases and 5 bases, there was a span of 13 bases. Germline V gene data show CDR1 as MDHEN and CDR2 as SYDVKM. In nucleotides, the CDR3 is TGTGCCAGCAGTTTATGGGCGGACGCAGGGGAGACCCAGTACTTC. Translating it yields CASSLWADAGETQYF.

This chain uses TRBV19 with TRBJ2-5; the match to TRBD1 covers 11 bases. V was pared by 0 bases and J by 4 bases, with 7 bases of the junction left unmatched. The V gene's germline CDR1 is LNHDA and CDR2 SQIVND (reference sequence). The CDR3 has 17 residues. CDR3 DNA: TGTGCCAGTAGTATAGAAGGGACAGGGGGTGGCAGAGAGACCCAGTACTTC. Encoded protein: CASSIEGTGGGRETQYF.

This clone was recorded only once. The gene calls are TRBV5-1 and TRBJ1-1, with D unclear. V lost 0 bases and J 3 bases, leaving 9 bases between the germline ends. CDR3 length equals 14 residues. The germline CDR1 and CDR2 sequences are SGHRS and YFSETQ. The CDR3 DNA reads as TGCGCCAGCAGCTTGGATCCGGAGGACACTGAAGCTTTCTTT. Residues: CASSLDPEDTEAFF.

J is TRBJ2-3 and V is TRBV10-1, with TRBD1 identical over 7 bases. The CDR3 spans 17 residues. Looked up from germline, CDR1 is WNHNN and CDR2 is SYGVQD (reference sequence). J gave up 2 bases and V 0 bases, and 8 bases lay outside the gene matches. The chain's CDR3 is CASSESFGTDYTDTQYF. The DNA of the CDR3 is TGCGCCAGCAGTGAGTCCTTCGGGACAGATTACACAGATACGCAGTATTTT.

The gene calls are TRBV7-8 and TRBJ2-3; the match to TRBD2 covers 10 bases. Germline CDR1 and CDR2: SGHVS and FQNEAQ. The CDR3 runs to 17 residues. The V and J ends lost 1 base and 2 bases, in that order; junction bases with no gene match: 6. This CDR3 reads CASSLGSGGSITDTQYF. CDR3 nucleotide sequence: TGTGCCAGCAGCTTAGGTAGCGGGGGGTCCATCACAGATACGCAGTATTTT.

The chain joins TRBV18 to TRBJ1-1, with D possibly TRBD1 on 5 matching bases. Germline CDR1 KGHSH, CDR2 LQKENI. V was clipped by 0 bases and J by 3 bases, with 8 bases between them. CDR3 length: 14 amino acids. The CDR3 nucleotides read TGTGCCAGCTCACCACCGGAGGGGCACACTGAAGCTTTCTTT. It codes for CASSPPEGHTEAFF. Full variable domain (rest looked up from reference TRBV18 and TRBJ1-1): NAGVMQNPRHLVRRRGQEARLRCSPMKGHSHVYWYRQLPEEGLKFMVYLQKENIIDESGMPKERFSAEFPKEGPSILRIQQVVRGDSAAYFCASSPPEGHTEAFFGQGTRLTVV.

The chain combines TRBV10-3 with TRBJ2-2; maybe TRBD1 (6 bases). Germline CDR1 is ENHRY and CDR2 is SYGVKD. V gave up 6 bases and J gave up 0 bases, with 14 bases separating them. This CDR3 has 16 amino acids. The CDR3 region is CAIRRGSNSNTGELFF. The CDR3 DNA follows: TGTGCCATCAGAAGGGGGAGCAATTCGAACACCGGGGAGCTGTTTTTT.

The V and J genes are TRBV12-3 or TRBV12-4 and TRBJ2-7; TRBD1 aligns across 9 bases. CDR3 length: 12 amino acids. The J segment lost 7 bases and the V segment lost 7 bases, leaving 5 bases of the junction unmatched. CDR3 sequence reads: CASTWTGVEQYF. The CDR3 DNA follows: TGTGCCAGCACCTGGACAGGGGTTGAGCAGTACTTC.

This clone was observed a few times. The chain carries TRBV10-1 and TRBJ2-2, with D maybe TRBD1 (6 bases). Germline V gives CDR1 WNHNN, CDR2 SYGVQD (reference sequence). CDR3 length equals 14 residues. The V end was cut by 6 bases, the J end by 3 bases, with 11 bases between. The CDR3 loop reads CASSGDTYTGELFF. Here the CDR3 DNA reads TGCGCCAGCAGCGGGGACACCTACACCGGGGAGCTGTTTTTT.

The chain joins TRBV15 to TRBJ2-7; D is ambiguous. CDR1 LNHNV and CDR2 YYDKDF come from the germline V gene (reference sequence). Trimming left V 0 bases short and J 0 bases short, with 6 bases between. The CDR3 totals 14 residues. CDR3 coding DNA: TGTGCCACCAGCAGAGATCAGTTCTCCTACGAGCAGTACTTC. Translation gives CATSRDQFSYEQYF.

The chain's CDR3 is CASSGQGAWEKLFF. As DNA, the CDR3 is TGTGCCAGCAGTGGACAGGGGGCTTGGGAAAAACTGTTTTTT. The chain carries TRBV28 and TRBJ1-4; 11 nucleotides line up with TRBD1. The CDR3 is made up of 14 amino acids. From germline, CDR1 is MDHEN and CDR2 SYDVKM. V lost 5 bases, J lost 8 bases, and 4 bases stayed unmatched.

Here the CDR3 DNA reads TGCAGCGTTGAATATCCTAGCGGGGTGCGGGAGCAGTTCTTC. It codes for CSVEYPSGVREQFF. V and J are TRBV29-1 and TRBJ2-1, with 9 bases aligning to TRBD2. CDR1 and CDR2 from the germline V gene are SQVTM and ANQGSEA. The CDR3 contains 14 residues. V was pared by 2 bases and J by 10 bases, with 9 bases of the junction left unmatched.

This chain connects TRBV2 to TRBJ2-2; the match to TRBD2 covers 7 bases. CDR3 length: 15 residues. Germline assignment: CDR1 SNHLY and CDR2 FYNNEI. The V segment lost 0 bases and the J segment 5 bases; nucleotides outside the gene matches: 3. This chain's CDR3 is CASSEAGGGTGELFF. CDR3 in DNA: TGTGCCAGCAGTGAAGCGGGCGGGGGAACCGGGGAGCTGTTTTTT.

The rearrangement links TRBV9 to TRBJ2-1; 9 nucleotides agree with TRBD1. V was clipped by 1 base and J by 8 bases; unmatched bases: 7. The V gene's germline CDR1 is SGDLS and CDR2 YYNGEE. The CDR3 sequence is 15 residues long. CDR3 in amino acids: CASSVNGQGYDEQFF. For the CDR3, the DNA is TGTGCCAGCAGCGTAAACGGACAGGGGTACGATGAGCAGTTCTTC.

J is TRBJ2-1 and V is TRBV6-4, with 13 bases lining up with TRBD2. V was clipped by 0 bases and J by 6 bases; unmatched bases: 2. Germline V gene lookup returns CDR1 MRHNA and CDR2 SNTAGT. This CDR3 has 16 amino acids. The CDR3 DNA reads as TGTGCCAGCAGTGACTCGACTAGCGGGAGGATCAATGAGCAGTTCTTC. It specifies CASSDSTSGRINEQFF.

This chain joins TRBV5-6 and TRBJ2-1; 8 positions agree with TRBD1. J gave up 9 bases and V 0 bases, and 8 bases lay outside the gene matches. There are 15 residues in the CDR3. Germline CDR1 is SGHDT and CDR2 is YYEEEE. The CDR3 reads CASSLVGTGVGEQFF. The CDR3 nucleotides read TGTGCCAGCAGCTTGGTCGGGACAGGAGTCGGTGAGCAGTTCTTC.

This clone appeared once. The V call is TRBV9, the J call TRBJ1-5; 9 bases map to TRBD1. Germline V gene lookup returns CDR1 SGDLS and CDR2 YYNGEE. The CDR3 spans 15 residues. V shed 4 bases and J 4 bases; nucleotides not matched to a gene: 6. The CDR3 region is CASSSDGQGNQPQHF. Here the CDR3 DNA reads TGTGCCAGCAGCTCAGATGGACAGGGGAATCAGCCCCAGCATTTT.

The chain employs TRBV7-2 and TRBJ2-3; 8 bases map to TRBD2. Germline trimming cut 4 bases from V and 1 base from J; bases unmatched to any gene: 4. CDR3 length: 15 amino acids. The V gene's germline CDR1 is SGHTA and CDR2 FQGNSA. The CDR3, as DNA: TGTGCCAGCAGCTCGAGCGGGAGAGGCACAGATACGCAGTATTTT. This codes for CASSSSGRGTDTQYF.

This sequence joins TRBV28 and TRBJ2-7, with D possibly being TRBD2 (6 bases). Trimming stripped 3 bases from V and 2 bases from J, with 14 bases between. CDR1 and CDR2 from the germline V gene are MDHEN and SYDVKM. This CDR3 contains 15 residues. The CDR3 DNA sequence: TGTGCCAGCAGTTTCCCTGGAGGGCGGACCTACGAGCAGTACTTC. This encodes CASSFPGGRTYEQYF.

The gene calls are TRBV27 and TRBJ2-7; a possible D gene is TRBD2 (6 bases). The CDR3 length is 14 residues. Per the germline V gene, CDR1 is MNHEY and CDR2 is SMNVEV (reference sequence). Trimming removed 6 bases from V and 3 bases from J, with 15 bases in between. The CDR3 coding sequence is TGTGCCAGCAGCGTCCTCGGGAGCCACTACGAGCAGTACTTC. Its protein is CASSVLGSHYEQYF.

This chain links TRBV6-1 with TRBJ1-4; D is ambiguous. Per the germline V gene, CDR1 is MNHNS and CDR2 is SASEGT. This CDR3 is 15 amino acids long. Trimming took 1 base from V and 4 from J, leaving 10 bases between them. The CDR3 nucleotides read TGTGCCAGCAGTGAAGTTTCCCGGGGTAATGAAAAACTGTTTTTT. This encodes CASSEVSRGNEKLFF.